The clone carrying this T cell receptor beta chain turned up a few times. Its antigen is unknown. These data belong to a study of early T cells in non-severe SARS-CoV-2 infection. Overall study context: Sequencing was performed on bulk RNA from unsorted whole blood, leaving chains unpaired. Study outcomes and limitations: Sequences matched to VDJdb favored anti-spike CD8 responses, while private and CD4 specificities were missed.

Individual cDNA molecules received unique molecular identifiers. TCRdb reprocessed the 5' RACE reads via MiXCR and lists one record per CDR3 protein. This sample has tens of thousands of distinct CDR3 sequences; around 13% occur once, and the top ten carry 1.4%. Trimming at V came to 3 bases and at J to 2 bases, leaving 14 bases not matched to a gene. The CDR3 spans 18 residues. Germline lookup yields CDR1 SGHAT and CDR2 FQNNGV. This receptor was taken from an adult who was a healthcare worker with PCR-confirmed SARS-CoV-2 infection or an uninfected control (not recorded which). The source material was whole blood. The chain is built from TRBV11-2 and TRBJ2-7; 9 bases map to TRBD1. CDR3 residues: CASSFGIQPGQGPYEQYF. As DNA, the CDR3 is TGTGCCAGCAGCTTTGGGATCCAACCGGGACAGGGACCCTACGAGCAGTACTTC.